Listed below are T cell receptor beta chains from one sample, sequenced in a study of T cells in localized non-small cell lung cancer. TCRdb's table, derived via immunoSEQ multiplex PCR, lists solely in-frame clones and lacks some. In the table there are about 2,400 clones, roughly 40% of which are singletons. The source was lung tumor tissue, collected before any cancer treatment. These receptors were collected from a male donor aged 60 or over with stage II squamous cell lung carcinoma. Both conserved end residues are part of each CDR3. Fields, in order: V gene, J gene, clone size, D gene, CDR3 DNA, CDR3 protein. D genes are given only for firm matches. Expanded clones get a size class; other rows say once, few or many, or leave the size out.

v_gene: TRBV28
j_gene: TRBJ1-2
abundance: once
d_gene: -
CDR3nt: TGTGCCAGCAGTTTCCCAGGGAGTGGCTACACCTTC
CDR3aa: CASSFPGSGYTF

v_gene: TRBV12-5
j_gene: TRBJ2-5
abundance: few
d_gene: TRBD1
CDR3nt: TGTGCTAGTGGTTTGGACAACGGGGACAGTAACATACGGGGGACCCAGTACTTC
CDR3aa: CASGLDNGDSNIRGTQYF

v_gene: TRBV10-2
j_gene: TRBJ1-1
abundance: -
d_gene: -
CDR3nt: TGCGCCAGCAGTGAGATCCGGACTGAAGCTTTCTTT
CDR3aa: CASSEIRTEAFF

v_gene: TRBV15
j_gene: TRBJ2-7
abundance: -
d_gene: TRBD1
CDR3nt: TGTGCCACCAAGCCGACGACAGGGGGTAGCTCCTACGAGCAGTACTTC
CDR3aa: CATKPTTGGSSYEQYF

v_gene: TRBV18
j_gene: TRBJ1-2
abundance: -
d_gene: -
CDR3nt: TGTGCCAGCTCACCACAGGGCAGCCTTTCTAACTATGGCTACACCTTC
CDR3aa: CASSPQGSLSNYGYTF

v_gene: TRBV6-8
j_gene: TRBJ1-4
abundance: few
d_gene: -
CDR3nt: TGTGCCAGCAGTTACGTTCAGAGTCGTGAAAAACTGTTTTTT
CDR3aa: CASSYVQSREKLFF

v_gene: TRBV5-1
j_gene: TRBJ2-3
abundance: -
d_gene: TRBD1
CDR3nt: TGCGCCAGCAGCTTGCAGGGGGAAGGAGATACGCAGTATTTT
CDR3aa: CASSLQGEGDTQYF

v_gene: TRBV11-3
j_gene: TRBJ2-3
abundance: few
d_gene: TRBD2
CDR3nt: TGTGCCAGCAGCTTGGTCACTAGCGGGAGCGTAAGAGATACGCAGTATTTT
CDR3aa: CASSLVTSGSVRDTQYF

v_gene: TRBV6-8
j_gene: TRBJ2-7
abundance: -
d_gene: -
CDR3nt: TGTGCCAGCAGCAACGACCGTAGAAACCTGGCCGAGCAGTACTTC
CDR3aa: CASSNDRRNLAEQYF

v_gene: TRBV25-1
j_gene: TRBJ2-2
abundance: -
d_gene: -
CDR3nt: TGTGCCAGCAGTGACCCGACCCGAGGGCGAGGGGCCGGGGAGCTGTTTTTT
CDR3aa: CASSDPTRGRGAGELFF

v_gene: TRBV30
j_gene: TRBJ2-3
abundance: -
d_gene: -
CDR3nt: TGTGCCTGGAGGAGACAGACCACAGATACGCAGTATTTT
CDR3aa: CAWRRQTTDTQYF

v_gene: TRBV6-1
j_gene: TRBJ1-6
abundance: -
d_gene: -
CDR3nt: TGTGCCAGCAGTGAAGGTGCGAGGCACTATAATTCACCCCTCCACTTT
CDR3aa: CASSEGARHYNSPLHF

v_gene: TRBV14
j_gene: TRBJ1-5
abundance: -
d_gene: -
CDR3nt: TGTGCCAGCAGCCAAGATGATGAGGGGCGGAATAACAATCAGCCCCAGCATTTT
CDR3aa: CASSQDDEGRNNNQPQHF

v_gene: TRBV19
j_gene: TRBJ1-2
abundance: -
d_gene: -
CDR3nt: TGTGCCACCCGAAGCGGAGCCGTATGGGGCTACACCTTC
CDR3aa: CATRSGAVWGYTF

v_gene: TRBV30
j_gene: TRBJ2-7
abundance: -
d_gene: -
CDR3nt: TGTGCCTGGAGTGTCAAGCAGTACGTGGAGCAGTACTTC
CDR3aa: CAWSVKQYVEQYF

v_gene: TRBV19
j_gene: TRBJ1-2
abundance: -
d_gene: TRBD1
CDR3nt: TGTGCCAGTATCGGGACAGGGTTTGCCTATGGCTACACCTTC
CDR3aa: CASIGTGFAYGYTF

v_gene: TRBV6-7
j_gene: TRBJ2-7
abundance: few
d_gene: -
CDR3nt: TGTGCCAGCAGTTCAGGGGTAGCCAAAACCTACTACGAGCAGTACTTC
CDR3aa: CASSSGVAKTYYEQYF

v_gene: TRBV11-3
j_gene: TRBJ1-4
abundance: few
d_gene: TRBD1
CDR3nt: TGTGCCAGCAGCTTTACCGGGACAGGCAATGAAAAACTGTTTTTT
CDR3aa: CASSFTGTGNEKLFF

v_gene: TRBV11-3
j_gene: TRBJ1-5
abundance: few
d_gene: TRBD1
CDR3nt: TGTGCCAGCAGCGCCAACGGGGGGACAGGGGGTCAGCCCCAGCATTTT
CDR3aa: CASSANGGTGGQPQHF

v_gene: TRBV28
j_gene: TRBJ1-6
abundance: -
d_gene: -
CDR3nt: TGTGCCAGCAGTTCCGTACCAGAGAATTCACCCCTCCACTTT
CDR3aa: CASSSVPENSPLHF

v_gene: TRBV6-8
j_gene: TRBJ1-2
abundance: few
d_gene: -
CDR3nt: TGTGCCAGCAGGTTAGGGGTGGACTATGGCTACACCTTC
CDR3aa: CASRLGVDYGYTF

v_gene: TRBV18
j_gene: TRBJ2-3
abundance: -
d_gene: -
CDR3nt: TGTGCCAGCTCACCAGCTATAGCGGCCTTAAGCACAGATACGCAGTATTTT
CDR3aa: CASSPAIAALSTDTQYF

v_gene: TRBV19
j_gene: TRBJ1-5
abundance: -
d_gene: -
CDR3nt: TGTGCCAGTAGTATCCCGGGACTTGGGGCGCGGCAGCCCCAGCATTTT
CDR3aa: CASSIPGLGARQPQHF

v_gene: TRBV9
j_gene: TRBJ2-1
abundance: few
d_gene: -
CDR3nt: TGTGCCAGCAGCGTAACAGGTCCCTACAATGAGCAGTTCTTC
CDR3aa: CASSVTGPYNEQFF

v_gene: TRBV29-1
j_gene: TRBJ1-2
abundance: -
d_gene: -
CDR3nt: TGCAGCGCTGGAGAGGACAACTATGGCTACACCTTC
CDR3aa: CSAGEDNYGYTF

v_gene: TRBV6-7
j_gene: TRBJ1-5
abundance: -
d_gene: -
CDR3nt: TGTGCCAGCAGTGAAAGTGGATCCGATCAGCCCCAGCATTTT
CDR3aa: CASSESGSDQPQHF

v_gene: TRBV9
j_gene: TRBJ1-2
abundance: medium-sized
d_gene: TRBD1
CDR3nt: TGTGCCAGCAGTTCACCGGGACAGGCCTATGGCTACACCTTC
CDR3aa: CASSSPGQAYGYTF

v_gene: TRBV30
j_gene: TRBJ1-4
abundance: few
d_gene: TRBD1
CDR3nt: TGTGCCTGGGGCGGTTCCGGGACAGTGGGGGAAAAACTGTTTTTT
CDR3aa: CAWGGSGTVGEKLFF

v_gene: TRBV10-2
j_gene: TRBJ2-1
abundance: -
d_gene: -
CDR3nt: TGCGCCAGCAGTGAAGGGCTTCTATACAATGAGCAGTTCTTC
CDR3aa: CASSEGLLYNEQFF

v_gene: TRBV6-8
j_gene: TRBJ2-7
abundance: few
d_gene: -
CDR3nt: TGTGCCAGCAGTTACTCGACAGGGCCGGGGGGCGAGCAGTACTTC
CDR3aa: CASSYSTGPGGEQYF